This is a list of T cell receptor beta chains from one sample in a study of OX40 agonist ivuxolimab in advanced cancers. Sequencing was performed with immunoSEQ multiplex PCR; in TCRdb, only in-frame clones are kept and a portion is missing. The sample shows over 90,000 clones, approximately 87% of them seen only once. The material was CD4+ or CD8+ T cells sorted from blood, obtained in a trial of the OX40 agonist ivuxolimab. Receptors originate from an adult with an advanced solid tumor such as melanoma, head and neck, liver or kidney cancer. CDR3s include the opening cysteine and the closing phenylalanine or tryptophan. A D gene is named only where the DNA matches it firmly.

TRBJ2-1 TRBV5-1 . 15 TGCGCCAGCAGCTTGGGCGTAAACTCCTACAATGAGCAGTTCTTC CASSLGVNSYNEQFF
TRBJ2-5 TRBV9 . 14 TGTGCCAGCAGCCCCGGCAGCCCAGGGGAGACCCAGTACTTC CASSPGSPGETQYF
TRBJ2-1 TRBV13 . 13 TGTGCCAGCAGCTTCCGACTATTCGGTGAGCAGTTCTTC CASSFRLFGEQFF
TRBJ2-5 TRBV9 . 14 TGTGCCAGCAGCGTGGGGACTCGCCAAGAGACCCAGTACTTC CASSVGTRQETQYF
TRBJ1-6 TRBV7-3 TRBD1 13 TGTGCCAGCAGGGGACAGGGAAATTCACCCCTCCACTTT CASRGQGNSPLHF
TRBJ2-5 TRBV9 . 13 TGTGCCAGCAGCGTAGGGACCGCAGAGACCCAGTACTTC CASSVGTAETQYF
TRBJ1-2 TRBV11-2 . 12 TGTGCCAGCAGCCCGGTTCAGGATGGCTACACCTTC CASSPVQDGYTF
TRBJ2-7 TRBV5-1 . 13 TGCGCCAGCTCGGCGGGCAGTACCTACGAGCAGTACTTC CASSAGSTYEQYF
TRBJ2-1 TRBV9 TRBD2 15 TGTGCCAGCAGCGCTAGCGGTAGCTCCTACAATGAGCAGTTCTTC CASSASGSSYNEQFF
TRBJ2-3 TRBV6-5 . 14 TGTGCCAGCAGTTACTCTTCCGTGGCAGATACGCAGTATTTT CASSYSSVADTQYF
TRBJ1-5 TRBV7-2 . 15 TGTGCCAGCAGTCCATTCGGGTGGGATAATCAGCCCCAGCATTTT CASSPFGWDNQPQHF
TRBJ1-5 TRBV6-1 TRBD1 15 TGTGCCAGCAGTGAAGGGGGGACAGTGTCTGAAGCCCAGCATTTT CASSEGGTVSEAQHF
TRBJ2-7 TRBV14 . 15 TGTGCCAGCAGCCAAGCTACATCGAGCTCCTACGAGCAGTACTTC CASSQATSSSYEQYF
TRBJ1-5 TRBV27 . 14 TGTGCCAGCACCCGTGCGGGGTCGAGTCAGCCCCAGCATTTT CASTRAGSSQPQHF
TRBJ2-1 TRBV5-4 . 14 TGTGCCAGCAGCTTGCGCCAGACCTACAATGAGCAGTTCTTC CASSLRQTYNEQFF
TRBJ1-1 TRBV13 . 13 TGTGCCAGCAGCTCTAACTTGAACACTGAAGCTTTCTTT CASSSNLNTEAFF
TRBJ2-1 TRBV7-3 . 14 TGTGCCAGCAGCTTAATACAGGGTGAAAATGAGCAGTTCTTC CASSLIQGENEQFF
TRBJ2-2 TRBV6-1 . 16 TGTGCCAGCAGTGAAGTTACGGGTTGGGGGACCGGGGAGCTGTTTTTT CASSEVTGWGTGELFF
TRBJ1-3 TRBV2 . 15 TGTGCCAGCAGTGAAGGGATCGGATGGGGCGACACCATATATTTT CASSEGIGWGDTIYF
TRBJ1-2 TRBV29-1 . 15 TGCAGCGTTGAAGATCGGACAGCAGCTAACTATGGCTACACCTTC CSVEDRTAANYGYTF
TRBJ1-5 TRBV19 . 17 TGTGCCAGTAGTCGCCAGGGAAGCAGGTATAGCAATCAGCCCCAGCATTTT CASSRQGSRYSNQPQHF
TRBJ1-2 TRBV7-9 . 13 TGTGCCAGCAGCACGACCGCGAGGCTTGGCTACACCTTC CASSTTARLGYTF
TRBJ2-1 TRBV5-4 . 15 TGTGCCAGCAGCCAGAGCCCAGGGGCCAACAATGAGCAGTTCTTC CASSQSPGANNEQFF
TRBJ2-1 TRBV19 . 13 TGTGCCAGTAGTATAGAAAGGGGGAATGAGCAGTTCTTC CASSIERGNEQFF
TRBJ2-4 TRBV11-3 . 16 TGTGCCAGCAGCTTAGCCCAGGGGTTAGCCAAAAACATTCAGTACTTC CASSLAQGLAKNIQYF
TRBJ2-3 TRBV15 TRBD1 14 TGTGCCACCCGGGGTCCGGGACAGGGGGCCGGTCAGTATTTT CATRGPGQGAGQYF
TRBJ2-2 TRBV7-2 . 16 TGTGCCAGCAGCCCCCCGACTAGTAGGCCCTCCGGGGAGCTGTTTTTT CASSPPTSRPSGELFF